The rows below give T cell receptor beta chains drawn from one sample of a study of T cell repertoires in cytomegalovirus infection. TCRdb re-called the reads with MiXCR, one entry per CDR3 protein. The sample yields 160,000 or so distinct CDR3 sequences, 23% seen once. The sequencing sample was made of PBMCs. Receptors originate from a human donor in good health (CMV status not recorded). Some clones in this sample may be carry-over from other donors' samples. CDR3s include the opening cysteine and the closing phenylalanine or tryptophan. A D gene is named only where the DNA matches it firmly. Only part of the rows carry a size: once, few, many, or a class if the clone is expanded.

j_call: TRBJ2-1; clone_size: few; v_call: TRBV4-2; d_call: TRBD2; cdr3_nt: TGTGCCAGCAGCCAAGAACTAGCGGGCTACAATGAGCAGTTCTTC; cdr3_aa: CASSQELAGYNEQFF
j_call: TRBJ2-1; clone_size: -; v_call: TRBV28; d_call: -; cdr3_nt: TGTGCCAGCAGTAAAGGCATCTGGGAGCAGTTCTTC; cdr3_aa: CASSKGIWEQFF
j_call: TRBJ2-7; clone_size: -; v_call: TRBV7-7; d_call: TRBD2; cdr3_nt: TGTGCTAGCAGCTCCGGGACTAGCGGTTACGAGCAGTACTTC; cdr3_aa: CASSSGTSGYEQYF
j_call: TRBJ2-5; clone_size: -; v_call: TRBV7-9; d_call: TRBD1; cdr3_nt: TGTGCCAGCAGCTTAGTCGAGACAGGGCGAGAGACCCAGTACTTC; cdr3_aa: CASSLVETGRETQYF
j_call: TRBJ2-7; clone_size: -; v_call: TRBV2; d_call: TRBD1; cdr3_nt: TGTGCCACTTCTGCAACTCTCCGGGACAGGGGGCTCTACGAGCAGTACTTC; cdr3_aa: CATSATLRDRGLYEQYF
j_call: TRBJ1-3; clone_size: -; v_call: TRBV19; d_call: -; cdr3_nt: TGTGTGACCCAGGCTGGAAACACCAGATATTTT; cdr3_aa: CVTQAGNTRYF
j_call: TRBJ2-1; clone_size: -; v_call: TRBV4-2; d_call: TRBD2; cdr3_nt: TGTGCCAGCAGCCAAGATGGGGGCGGGAGGTCCTACAATGAGCAGTTCTTC; cdr3_aa: CASSQDGGGRSYNEQFF
j_call: TRBJ2-2; clone_size: few; v_call: TRBV7-9; d_call: -; cdr3_nt: TGTGCCAGCAGCTGGCGAAATAGCGGGGAGCTGTTTTTT; cdr3_aa: CASSWRNSGELFF
j_call: TRBJ1-1; clone_size: many; v_call: TRBV7-8; d_call: TRBD1; cdr3_nt: TGTGCCAGCAGCTTATCAACAGGGGGCACTGAAGCTTTCTTT; cdr3_aa: CASSLSTGGTEAFF
j_call: TRBJ2-7; clone_size: -; v_call: TRBV4-3; d_call: TRBD2; cdr3_nt: TGCGCCAGCAGCCAAGATTTGCCGGGAGGGTTCGACGAGCAGTACTTC; cdr3_aa: CASSQDLPGGFDEQYF
j_call: TRBJ2-7; clone_size: many; v_call: TRBV7-9; d_call: TRBD2; cdr3_nt: TGTGCCAGCACCCACGCGGGGAGGGCCGCCTACGAGCAGTACTTC; cdr3_aa: CASTHAGRAAYEQYF
j_call: TRBJ2-3; clone_size: few; v_call: TRBV28; d_call: TRBD2; cdr3_nt: TGTGCCAGCAGTCCTAGTAGCGGGAGGGCCTTAGATACGCAGTATTTT; cdr3_aa: CASSPSSGRALDTQYF
j_call: TRBJ2-5; clone_size: few; v_call: TRBV7-3; d_call: TRBD2; cdr3_nt: TGTGCCAGCAGCTTGGTAGCGGGGGACCAAGAGACCCAGTACTTC; cdr3_aa: CASSLVAGDQETQYF
j_call: TRBJ1-5; clone_size: many; v_call: TRBV7-9; d_call: -; cdr3_nt: TGTGCCAGCAGCCCCGAAAGCAATCAGCCCCAGCATTTT; cdr3_aa: CASSPESNQPQHF
j_call: TRBJ2-7; clone_size: -; v_call: TRBV6-2/TRBV6-3; d_call: -; cdr3_nt: TGTGCCAGCGGGACTCCCTCCTACGAGCAGTACTTC; cdr3_aa: CASGTPSYEQYF
j_call: TRBJ1-1; clone_size: few; v_call: TRBV12-3/TRBV12-4; d_call: -; cdr3_nt: TGTGCCAGCACCATACGGGGGATGAACACTGAAGCTTTCTTT; cdr3_aa: CASTIRGMNTEAFF
j_call: TRBJ1-5; clone_size: few; v_call: TRBV6-5; d_call: TRBD1; cdr3_nt: TGTGCCAGCAGTCGACAGGGGACCAGCAATCAGCCCCAGCATTTT; cdr3_aa: CASSRQGTSNQPQHF
j_call: TRBJ2-7; clone_size: few; v_call: TRBV2; d_call: -; cdr3_nt: TGTGCCAGCAGTGCTCACCGCGTCGAGCAGTACTTC; cdr3_aa: CASSAHRVEQYF
j_call: TRBJ1-1; clone_size: -; v_call: TRBV25-1; d_call: TRBD1; cdr3_nt: TGTGCCAGCAGTGAATATGGGGACAGGACTGAAGCTTTCTTT; cdr3_aa: CASSEYGDRTEAFF
j_call: TRBJ1-5; clone_size: -; v_call: TRBV2; d_call: -; cdr3_nt: TGTGCCAGCAGTCGACACTCCGGGACGGACAATCAGCCCCAGCATTTT; cdr3_aa: CASSRHSGTDNQPQHF
j_call: TRBJ1-1; clone_size: few; v_call: TRBV5-1; d_call: -; cdr3_nt: TGCGCCAGCACGGCGCCAGGACAACCGGGGGGCACTGAAGCTTTCTTT; cdr3_aa: CASTAPGQPGGTEAFF
j_call: TRBJ2-7; clone_size: -; v_call: TRBV5-5; d_call: -; cdr3_nt: TGTGCCAGCAGCTTTGGTACTTACTCTAACTACGAGCAGTACTTC; cdr3_aa: CASSFGTYSNYEQYF
j_call: TRBJ2-1; clone_size: many; v_call: TRBV11-2; d_call: TRBD2; cdr3_nt: TGTGCCAGCAGAAGGGGACTAGCGGGAACACGTAGCTCCTACAATGAGCAGTTCTTC; cdr3_aa: CASRRGLAGTRSSYNEQFF
j_call: TRBJ2-7; clone_size: -; v_call: TRBV11-2; d_call: -; cdr3_nt: TGTGCCAGCAGCCCTCCCGTCTACGAGCAGTACTTC; cdr3_aa: CASSPPVYEQYF
j_call: TRBJ2-7; clone_size: once; v_call: TRBV29-1; d_call: TRBD1; cdr3_nt: TGCAGCGTTGAAACCGGGACAGAAGCCTACGAGCAGTACTTC; cdr3_aa: CSVETGTEAYEQYF
j_call: TRBJ2-7; clone_size: few; v_call: TRBV7-8; d_call: TRBD2; cdr3_nt: TGTGCCAGCAGCTTCTCTAGCGGACCTACCTACGAGCAGTACTTC; cdr3_aa: CASSFSSGPTYEQYF
j_call: TRBJ2-6; clone_size: -; v_call: TRBV7-3; d_call: TRBD2; cdr3_nt: TGTGCCAGCAGCGAACTAGCGGGGGGGCCCGCCGTCCTGACTTTC; cdr3_aa: CASSELAGGPAVLTF
j_call: TRBJ2-7; clone_size: few; v_call: TRBV28; d_call: TRBD2; cdr3_nt: TGTGCCAGCAGTTTAGGGGACACTGACCGACTAGCGGGACGCGAGCAGTACTTC; cdr3_aa: CASSLGDTDRLAGREQYF
j_call: TRBJ2-7; clone_size: many; v_call: TRBV7-2; d_call: TRBD2; cdr3_nt: TGTGCCAGCAGCTTATTGGTTACAACTAGCGGGGACTACGAGCAGTACTTC; cdr3_aa: CASSLLVTTSGDYEQYF
j_call: TRBJ1-5; clone_size: many; v_call: TRBV7-8; d_call: -; cdr3_nt: TGTGCCAGCAGCTTAAGTGAGAGGGGTGCAGGCACCCAAAATCAGCCCCAGCATTTT; cdr3_aa: CASSLSERGAGTQNQPQHF
j_call: TRBJ2-3; clone_size: few; v_call: TRBV29-1; d_call: TRBD1; cdr3_nt: TGCAGCGCCGTCGGGGACAGGGTCACAGATACGCAGTATTTT; cdr3_aa: CSAVGDRVTDTQYF
j_call: TRBJ2-7; clone_size: -; v_call: TRBV20-1; d_call: TRBD2; cdr3_nt: TGCAGTGCTCCCCCCCCAAGCGGGAGCTACGAGCAGTACTTC; cdr3_aa: CSAPPPSGSYEQYF
j_call: TRBJ2-7; clone_size: -; v_call: TRBV28; d_call: -; cdr3_nt: TGTGCCTCAGCGTCTGGGGGTTTCAACGAGCAGTACTTC; cdr3_aa: CASASGGFNEQYF
j_call: TRBJ1-1; clone_size: -; v_call: TRBV20-1; d_call: -; cdr3_nt: TGCAGTGCTAGAGTCGCCGGCTATGAAGCTTTCTTT; cdr3_aa: CSARVAGYEAFF
j_call: TRBJ2-2; clone_size: few; v_call: TRBV12-3/TRBV12-4; d_call: TRBD2; cdr3_nt: TGTGCCAGCAAACTAGCGGGGGGTTTCGGGGAGCTGTTTTTT; cdr3_aa: CASKLAGGFGELFF
j_call: TRBJ1-2; clone_size: -; v_call: TRBV14; d_call: TRBD1; cdr3_nt: TGTGCCAGCAGCCAAGATAGGGACAGGGGGCCCTATGGCTACACCTTC; cdr3_aa: CASSQDRDRGPYGYTF
j_call: TRBJ1-2; clone_size: few; v_call: TRBV28; d_call: -; cdr3_nt: TGTGCCAGCAGTTTACGATCCTTCTATGGCTACACCTTC; cdr3_aa: CASSLRSFYGYTF
j_call: TRBJ1-6; clone_size: many; v_call: TRBV7-2; d_call: -; cdr3_nt: TGTGCCAGCAGCTTATGGGAGGCGCTGGGGAATTCACCCCTCCACTTT; cdr3_aa: CASSLWEALGNSPLHF
j_call: TRBJ1-5; clone_size: once; v_call: TRBV4-1; d_call: -; cdr3_nt: TGCGCCAGCAGCCAAGATCCGGGACGGCTATATCAGCCCCAGCATTTT; cdr3_aa: CASSQDPGRLYQPQHF
j_call: TRBJ2-5; clone_size: -; v_call: TRBV28; d_call: TRBD1; cdr3_nt: TGTGCCAGCAGTTTACCCGGACAGGGACAAGAGACCCAGTACTTC; cdr3_aa: CASSLPGQGQETQYF
j_call: TRBJ1-6; clone_size: many; v_call: TRBV7-9; d_call: -; cdr3_nt: TGTGCCAGCAGCAGGGGGACGGATTCACCCCTCCACTTT; cdr3_aa: CASSRGTDSPLHF
j_call: TRBJ2-3; clone_size: few; v_call: TRBV28; d_call: TRBD2; cdr3_nt: TGTGCCAGCAGTTTTAGCGGGGCCATCACAGATACGCAGTATTTT; cdr3_aa: CASSFSGAITDTQYF
j_call: TRBJ1-1; clone_size: -; v_call: TRBV7-2; d_call: -; cdr3_nt: TGTGCCAGCAGCTTACGAGGGGGGGAAAGGGCTTTCTTT; cdr3_aa: CASSLRGGERAFF
j_call: TRBJ2-4; clone_size: -; v_call: TRBV28; d_call: -; cdr3_nt: TGTGCCAGCAGTTTTCGGAACTCCAGACTCAAAAACATTCAGTACTTC; cdr3_aa: CASSFRNSRLKNIQYF
j_call: TRBJ1-5; clone_size: few; v_call: TRBV28; d_call: TRBD1; cdr3_nt: TGTGCCAGCAGTTACTCAGGACAGGGTGGGAATCAGCCCCAGCATTTT; cdr3_aa: CASSYSGQGGNQPQHF
j_call: TRBJ2-2; clone_size: few; v_call: TRBV7-4; d_call: -; cdr3_nt: TGTGCCAGCAGCTCCGGGACACAGGGCGGGGAGCTGTTTTTT; cdr3_aa: CASSSGTQGGELFF
j_call: TRBJ2-7; clone_size: -; v_call: TRBV7-3; d_call: TRBD1; cdr3_nt: TGTGCCAGCAGATCCGGGACAGGGAACTACGAGCAGTACTTC; cdr3_aa: CASRSGTGNYEQYF
j_call: TRBJ1-1; clone_size: many; v_call: TRBV28; d_call: -; cdr3_nt: TGTGCCAGCAGTATTCACCTTACAGGTTTTAACACTGAAGCTTTCTTT; cdr3_aa: CASSIHLTGFNTEAFF
j_call: TRBJ1-1; clone_size: -; v_call: TRBV7-9; d_call: -; cdr3_nt: TGTGCCAGCAGCCCCCCAGGGGTGAACACTGAAGCTTTCTTT; cdr3_aa: CASSPPGVNTEAFF
j_call: TRBJ2-1; clone_size: -; v_call: TRBV12-3/TRBV12-4; d_call: TRBD2; cdr3_nt: TGTGCCAGCAGTTTAGTTGGTCTAGCGGGAGGCAATGAGCAGTTCTTC; cdr3_aa: CASSLVGLAGGNEQFF